The 10 T cell receptor beta chains presented below share a single source sample, sequenced in a study of shared clonotypes between healthy human individuals (TCRdb year 2020). Library creation used the immunoSEQ multiplex PCR assay. Not all clones reach the TCRdb copy of this immuneACCESS table, which keeps in-frame sequences only. Checked studies attribute under half of the gap to unresolved V genes and leave the rest unexplained. Here the sample has a few million clones; 80% to 95% occur a single time. The top ten constitute 0.35% to 0.5% of the sample. Input material: naive CD4+ T cells from PBMCs. The cell subset or site label, as the study defines it: CD45RA+ positively selected. The origin of the receptors is a man younger than 35 in good health. Some clones in this sample may be carry-over from other donors' samples.

The V gene is TRBV5-1, the J gene TRBJ2-7, with 8 bases fitting TRBD1. From germline, CDR1 is SGHRS and CDR2 YFSETQ. The CDR3 runs 15 residues. V shed 6 bases and J 3 bases; nucleotides not matched to a gene: 11. This CDR3 is CASTRQATGGYEQYF. The CDR3 nucleotides are TGCGCCAGCACCCGACAAGCCACAGGGGGCTACGAGCAGTACTTC. Together with reference TRBV5-1 and TRBJ2-7, the CDR3 gives the full variable domain: KAGVTQTPRYLIKTRGQQVTLSCSPISGHRSVSWYQQTPGQGLQFLFEYFSETQRNKGNFPGRFSGRQFSNSRSEMNVSTLELGDSALYLCASTRQATGGYEQYFGPGTRLTVT.

This rearrangement joins TRBV11-3 to TRBJ2-7; 8 bases agree with TRBD1. V shed 6 bases, J shed 3 bases, and the junction held 10 bases outside the gene matches. Germline V lookup: CDR1 SGHNT, CDR2 YENEEA. CDR3 length equals 15 residues. CDR3 sequence (DNA): TGTGCCAGCAGACTACGACAGGGGCCCTTCTACGAGCAGTACTTC. Translation: CASRLRQGPFYEQYF.

The CDR3 loop is CASGGSDYTDTQYF. In nucleotides, the CDR3 is TGTGCAAGCGGCGGGAGCGATTACACAGATACGCAGTATTTT. The chain employs TRBV25-1 and TRBJ2-3; TRBD2 matches at 7 bases. Germline V gene lookup returns CDR1 MGHDK and CDR2 SYGVNS. The CDR3 is 14 residues long.

The rearrangement uses TRBV11-3 and TRBJ1-4; D uncertain. The CDR3 loop spans 9 amino acids. Trimming left V 11 bases short and J 7 bases short, with 5 bases between. CDR1 and CDR2 (germline): SGHNT, YENEEA. Here the CDR3 DNA reads TGTGCCTCGGTTGAAAAACTGTTTTTT. As protein: CASVEKLFF.

V and J are TRBV11-2 and TRBJ1-1, with TRBD1 matching 7 bases. Per germline, CDR1 SGHAT and CDR2 FQNNGV. V was clipped by 8 bases and J by 4 bases; unmatched bases: 10. The CDR3 runs to 14 residues. CDR3 region: CASGEQGFGTEAFF. The CDR3 nucleotides read TGTGCCAGCGGCGAACAGGGGTTCGGCACTGAAGCTTTCTTT.

V gene TRBV6-6 combines with J gene TRBJ2-1, with no clear D. Germline loops: CDR1 MNHNY, CDR2 SVGAGI (reference sequence). V was trimmed by 0 bases and J by 4 bases, leaving 10 bases between them. The CDR3 is made up of 15 amino acids. In DNA, the CDR3 is TGTGCCAGCAGTTACTCGTCTATCTTGTACAATGAGCAGTTCTTC. This sequence encodes CASSYSSILYNEQFF.

V gene TRBV6-4 combines with J gene TRBJ2-3, with TRBD1 identical over 7 bases. Germline CDR1 and CDR2: MRHNA and SNTAGT. V shed 2 bases, J shed 0 bases, and the junction held 11 bases outside the gene matches. The CDR3 has 18 residues. The CDR3 region is CASSDLDRVSPSTDTQYF. The CDR3 DNA reads as TGTGCCAGCAGTGACCTAGACAGGGTATCTCCTAGCACAGATACGCAGTATTTT.

V usage is TRBV11-2 and J usage is TRBJ1-4; D unresolved. Germline lookup yields CDR1 SGHAT and CDR2 FQNNGV. Trimming left V 5 bases short and J 8 bases short, with 18 bases between. The CDR3 is 15 amino acids. CDR3 bases: TGTGCCAGCAGCCCCAGCCACCAGTACGGGGAAAAACTGTTTTTT. Amino acid sequence: CASSPSHQYGEKLFF.

This clone has only one observation. The chain combines TRBV18 with TRBJ1-2, with D possibly being TRBD1 (5 bases). V dropped 4 bases and J dropped 5 bases, with 14 bases sitting between them. This CDR3 spans 14 amino acids. Germline loops: CDR1 KGHSH, CDR2 LQKENI. The CDR3 coding sequence is TGTGCCAGCTCACAGGGACGCCTGCAGTATGGCTACACCTTC. Residues: CASSQGRLQYGYTF.

This chain links TRBV2 with TRBJ1-1; D is undetermined. V lost 3 bases to trimming and J lost 4 bases, with 12 bases between them. This CDR3 comprises 14 residues. The V gene's germline CDR1 is SNHLY and CDR2 FYNNEI. CDR3 loop: CASSDSFASTEAFF. The CDR3 DNA reads TGTGCCAGCAGTGACAGTTTCGCGAGCACTGAAGCTTTCTTT.